The clone carrying this TCR beta chain was observed many times. What it recognizes is unknown. TCRdb reanalysed the reads using MiXCR and keeps one entry per CDR3 protein. The sample holds approximately 500,000 distinct CDR3 sequences, 15% to 20% seen once. This sample was included in a study of T cell repertoires in cytomegalovirus infection. The overall study: Signatures in public TCR beta sequences pointed to both CMV infection and matching HLA type.

Overall study findings and caveats: Ex vivo, HLA-C-restricted CMV-specific TCR beta clonotypes prevailed over the rest of the response. Cumulative frequency (of public TCR beta family members) identified carriers of CMV plus the relevant HLA.

CDR1 and CDR2 (germline): SEHNR, FQNEAQ (reference sequence). The CDR3 has 15 amino acids. Trimming pared 3 bases from V and 2 bases from J, leaving 13 bases between. The rearrangement uses TRBV7-9 and TRBJ1-1; D perhaps matches TRBD1 (6 bases). The sequencing input was CD8+ T cells from PBMCs. The sequence came from a human donor in good health (CMV status not recorded). Some clones in this sample may be carry-over from other donors' samples. CDR3 in amino acids: CASSLAGDINTEAFF. In DNA form, the CDR3 reads TGTGCCAGCAGCTTGGCAGGGGATATTAACACTGAAGCTTTCTTT.